This T cell receptor beta chain was obtained from a study of response to subunit inactivated influenza vaccine (dated by TCRdb to the late 2010s). Some background on the complete study: The study used deep quantitative T cell receptor repertoire profiling to track responses to a trivalent subunit inactivated influenza vaccine.

Regarding this clonotype: Its antigen is currently not known. An end of the junction does not agree with germline; a read error may underlie this.

Here is what the overall study found, with its caveats: The authors proposed that each seasonal influenza vaccination may bring in only a limited number of new T cells.

The library was prepared using RT-PCR. The instrument was an Illumina HiSeq 2500. In-frame beta chains were kept once TCRdb had trimmed the public reads at Q25 with fastp and called clones with MiXCR. One record per CDR3 amino acid sequence lists the most common genes and DNA. The sample table shows roughly 780,000 distinct CDR3 sequences, and about a fifth are seen once. The ten largest clones add up to 11% of the sample. The cysteine opens and the phenylalanine closes a CDR3 of 14 amino acids. Kept here is only the CDR3 DNA, which spans 42 bases and is read in frame from base 1. As encoded in the germline V gene (reference sequence), CDR1 is SSHAT while CDR2 is FNYEAQ.

Source: PBMCs from blood, taken 4 to 6 days after vaccination. This TCR came from a man aged 50-60 years who received an inactivated influenza vaccine. Donor details come from another sample of the same person, matched by shared clones. The chain uses TRBV7-7 and TRBJ2-7; the D gene identity is not certain. The DNA is as follows: TGTGCTAGCAGCTTGCCGTACCTCTCCTACGAGCAGTACTTC. Its product reads: CASSLPYLSYEQYF.